This T cell receptor beta chain emerged from a study of OX40 agonist ivuxolimab in advanced cancers. Study context: Head and neck, renal cell, melanoma or hepatocellular carcinoma were the cancers that dose-escalation patients had. Aged about 20 to 80 with a mean of 60 years, they were roughly 83% male.

V trimming: 0 bases; J trimming: 1 base; junction bases outside the gene matches: 6. The V gene's germline CDR1 is GTSNPN and CDR2 SVGIG (reference sequence). The CDR3 totals 15 residues. Assay used: immunoSEQ multiplex PCR; TCRdb lists only in-frame clones, some missing. The table has about 13,000 clones, about 75% seen once. Overall study findings and caveats: The mean number of expanded clones was higher in CD8+ T cells than in CD4+. Normalized expansion of T-cell clones was also low for some nonresponders.

This clone was recorded once. Its target is unknown. The receptor's source is an adult with an advanced solid tumor such as melanoma, head and neck, liver or kidney cancer. This specimen was CD4+ or CD8+ T cells sorted from blood, taken in a trial of the OX40 agonist ivuxolimab. The V gene is TRBV30, the J gene TRBJ2-7, with TRBD2 matching over 7 bases. For the CDR3, the DNA is TGTGCCTGGAGTGTAAGGGACTACCTATCCTACGAGCAGTACTTC. Translated: CAWSVRDYLSYEQYF.